Below are 14 T cell receptor beta chains sequenced from a single sample in a study of shared clonotypes between healthy human individuals. Using immunoSEQ multiplex PCR, the repertoire was profiled, and TCRdb retains in-frame clones only, with some absent. The sample yields about 580,000 clones, roughly 98% seen once. Naive CD8 populations comprised CD45RO-negative cells positively selected for CCR7, excluding terminally differentiated effector memory CD45RA+ cells. The source material was naive CD8+ T cells sorted from blood. These TCRs come from a man aged 25-45 years in good health.

This clone occurred once. The CDR3 DNA sequence: TGTGCCTGGGCGACGGGACAGGGGAGGGACGAGCAGTACTTC. This gives the protein CAWATGQGRDEQYF. This chain connects TRBV30 to TRBJ2-7; 10 nucleotides align to TRBD1. CDR1 and CDR2 from the germline V gene are GTSNPN and SVGIG (reference sequence). This CDR3 has 14 residues. With V trimmed by 5 bases and J by 5 bases, 9 bases remained unmatched.

This chain's CDR3 is CATGRVGRYEQYF. The CDR3 DNA reads TGTGCCACCGGGAGGGTTGGGCGCTACGAGCAGTACTTC. The chain carries TRBV28 and TRBJ2-7; 8 bases map to TRBD2. CDR1 and CDR2 (germline): MDHEN, SYDVKM. The CDR3 contains 13 residues. Trimming took 10 bases from V and 3 from J; bases not matched to a gene: 8. The full variable domain, completed using reference TRBV28 and TRBJ2-7, is DVKVTQSSRYLVKRTGEKVFLECVQDMDHENMFWYRQDPGLGLRLIYFSYDVKMKEKGDIPEGYSVSREKKERFSLILESASTNQTSMYLCATGRVGRYEQYFGPGTRLTVT.

The rearrangement uses TRBV27 and TRBJ2-1; D gene unclear. CDR3 length equals 11 residues. The germline gives CDR1 MNHEY, CDR2 SMNVEV (reference sequence). V was trimmed by 7 bases and J by 10 bases, leaving 11 bases between them. The CDR3 protein is CASTGGSEQFF. In DNA, the CDR3 is TGTGCCAGCACGGGCGGTTCCGAGCAGTTCTTC.

V usage is TRBV9 and J usage is TRBJ2-7; 7 nucleotides align to TRBD1. Germline CDR1 is SGDLS and CDR2 is YYNGEE. The CDR3 is made up of 13 amino acids. V lost 3 bases, J lost 4 bases, and 4 bases stayed unmatched. In DNA form, the CDR3 reads TGTGCCAGCAGCGCGCCACAGGGGTACGAGCAGTACTTC. It is translated as CASSAPQGYEQYF.

Details on this clone: In the same sample, other DNA sequences code for this CDR3. The J gene is TRBJ1-1, the V gene TRBV9, with 7 bases identical to TRBD1. With V trimmed by 5 bases and J by 1 base, 5 bases remained unmatched. Germline loops: CDR1 SGDLS, CDR2 YYNGEE. The CDR3 covers 14 residues. The CDR3 bases are TGTGCCAGCAGTGCCGGGACAGCGAACACTGAAGCTTTCTTT. Residues: CASSAGTANTEAFF.

This chain joins TRBV7-9 and TRBJ1-2; no reliable D call. The CDR3 is 14 residues long. Trimming removed 4 bases from V and 6 bases from J, with 15 bases in between. The germline V gene encodes CDR1 SEHNR and CDR2 FQNEAQ (reference sequence). This CDR3 is CASSSLLDGDGYTF. In nucleotides, the CDR3 is TGTGCCAGCAGCTCCCTTCTGGACGGCGATGGCTACACCTTC. Filled out from reference TRBV7-9 and TRBJ1-2, the complete variable domain reads DTGVSQNPRHKITKRGQNVTFRCDPISEHNRLYWYRQTLGQGPEFLTYFQNEAQLEKSRLLSDRFSAERPKGSFSTLEIQRTEQGDSAMYLCASSSLLDGDGYTFGSGTRLTVV.

The gene calls are TRBV10-3 and TRBJ2-2; D not resolved. With 8 bases removed from V and 0 bases from J, the gap between germline ends came to 19 bases. The V gene's germline CDR1 is ENHRY and CDR2 SYGVKD. The CDR3 loop spans 17 amino acids. CDR3 protein: CAIPSSGVASNTGELFF. CDR3 nucleotides: TGTGCCATCCCCAGTAGTGGGGTGGCGTCGAACACCGGGGAGCTGTTTTTT.

Details on this clone: The sample holds other DNA sequences that translate to the same CDR3. The chain joins TRBV19 to TRBJ2-7; TRBD2 is a possible D gene (6 bases). V dropped 1 base and J dropped 4 bases, with 8 bases sitting between them. CDR3 length: 13 residues. Germline-derived CDR1 and CDR2 are LNHDA and SQIVND (reference sequence). The CDR3 DNA sequence: TGTGCCAGTAGTATAGGGGACTCTTACGAGCAGTACTTC. This sequence encodes CASSIGDSYEQYF.

The genes are TRBV9 and TRBJ2-5; 10 bases map to TRBD2. This CDR3 region has 16 residues. The ends lost 3 bases at V and 4 bases at J; junction bases unmatched: 9. Germline assignment: CDR1 SGDLS and CDR2 YYNGEE. For the CDR3, the DNA is TGTGCCAGCAGCGCCCACCGGACTAGCGGAGGAGAGACCCAGTACTTC. Translation: CASSAHRTSGGETQYF.

The gene calls are TRBV27 and TRBJ2-7; a weak D match, TRBD1 (5 bases). Deletions cut 3 bases from V and 3 bases from J, with 12 bases between. Germline lookup yields CDR1 MNHEY and CDR2 SMNVEV (reference sequence). The CDR3 runs to 14 residues. The CDR3 region is CASSLGQGYYEQYF. As DNA, the CDR3 is TGTGCCAGCAGTTTGGGGCAGGGTTACTACGAGCAGTACTTC.

The chain combines TRBV14 with TRBJ2-7; D not certain. Germline V gives CDR1 SGHDN, CDR2 FVKESK. Trimming stripped 2 bases from V and 0 bases from J, with 23 bases between. The CDR3 sequence is 19 residues long. CDR3 sequence reads: CASSQSTRSRPTYSYEQYF. CDR3 in DNA: TGTGCCAGCAGCCAAAGTACTCGGTCTCGGCCGACGTACTCCTACGAGCAGTACTTC.

V gene TRBV9 combines with J gene TRBJ2-1; 9 bases align to TRBD1. V dropped 2 bases and J dropped 8; count of bases not matched to a gene: 8. The CDR3 is 15 amino acids. Looked up from germline, CDR1 is SGDLS and CDR2 is YYNGEE. This CDR3 reads CASSVAGTGRDEQFF. CDR3 nucleotides: TGTGCCAGCAGCGTGGCGGGGACAGGGCGCGATGAGCAGTTCTTC.

The DNA of the CDR3 is TGTGCCAGCAGCGAGACCAATATGAACACTGAAGCTTTCTTT. Translation gives CASSETNMNTEAFF. This chain links TRBV7-9 with TRBJ1-1, with D uncertain. V was trimmed by 5 bases and J by 0 bases, leaving 10 bases between them. The germline gives CDR1 SEHNR, CDR2 FQNEAQ (reference sequence). This CDR3 has 14 residues.

The chain employs TRBV21-1 and TRBJ1-1. TRBV21-1 is annotated as a pseudogene. The CDR3 loop spans 17 amino acids. As DNA, the CDR3 is TGTGCCAGCAGCAAAAAGGGGAGACTAGAGACAGACACTGAAGCTTTCTTT. Translation gives CASSKKGRLETDTEAFF.